A selection of T cell receptor beta chains follows, all from one sample in a study of response to subunit inactivated influenza vaccine. TCRdb re-derived calls from the RT-PCR reads in MiXCR, one entry per CDR3 protein. The table has 610,000 or so distinct CDR3 sequences, 12% to 15% seen once. Material: PBMCs from blood, obtained roughly 12 days after vaccination. These receptors were collected from a man aged 45-60 years who received an inactivated influenza vaccine. The CDR3 runs from the conserved cysteine through the conserved F or W. A D gene is named only where the DNA matches it firmly. The size entry is marked missing in some rows and otherwise reads once, few, many or a size class.

j_gene | abundance | v_gene | d_gene | CDR3nt | CDR3aa
TRBJ2-1 | few | TRBV15 | TRBD1 | TGTGCCACCAGCAGAGATTACGGGACAGGGGCCTACAATGAGCAGTTCTTC | CATSRDYGTGAYNEQFF
TRBJ2-3 | few | TRBV10-3 | - | TGTGCCACCTTCACAGGGTTTAGCACAGATACGCAGTATTTT | CATFTGFSTDTQYF
TRBJ1-2 | few | TRBV7-9 | - | TGTGCCAGCAGCCCTCCGGAGGGGAAGTTCTATGGCTACACCTTC | CASSPPEGKFYGYTF
TRBJ2-5 | - | TRBV29-1 | TRBD1 | TGCAGCACTATGGACAGGGGGCAAGGGGTCCAGTACTTC | CSTMDRGQGVQYF
TRBJ2-2 | - | TRBV29-1 | - | TGCAGCGTACAGGGTAGCCCCGGGGAGCTGTTTTTT | CSVQGSPGELFF
TRBJ2-2 | few | TRBV29-1 | - | TGCAGCGTTCCTAACAGCTACACCGGGGAGCTGTTTTTT | CSVPNSYTGELFF
TRBJ2-7 | few | TRBV5-8 | TRBD2 | TGTGCCAGCAGCCTCCTGGGTAGCGGGAGTGACGAGCAGTACTTC | CASSLLGSGSDEQYF
TRBJ2-1 | - | TRBV3-1 | - | TGTGCCAGCAGCCAAGAGGGTAGCGGTTACTACAATGAGCAGTTCTTC | CASSQEGSGYYNEQFF
TRBJ2-1 | - | TRBV14 | TRBD2 | TGTGCCAGCAGCCCGCCGGGACTAGCGGGAACTGAGCAGTTCTTC | CASSPPGLAGTEQFF
TRBJ2-3 | - | TRBV15 | TRBD2 | TGTGCCACCAGCAAGACTAGCGGAACAGATACGCAGTATTTT | CATSKTSGTDTQYF
TRBJ2-2 | few | TRBV5-6 | - | TGTGCCAGCAGTCCGGGACGGTCGAACACCGGGGAGCTGTTTTTT | CASSPGRSNTGELFF
TRBJ1-4 | few | TRBV4-2 | - | TGTGCCAGCAGCCAAGATCCAGTTACTAATGAAAAACTGTTTTTT | CASSQDPVTNEKLFF
TRBJ2-1 | few | TRBV19 | - | TGTGCCAGCACCCCTCTCTCTACCTCTTACAATGAGCAGTTCTTC | CASTPLSTSYNEQFF
TRBJ2-3 | few | TRBV24-1 | TRBD2 | TGTGCCACCAGTGATTCTGGACTAGCGGTTTATACGCAGTATTTT | CATSDSGLAVYTQYF
TRBJ2-1 | - | TRBV12-3/TRBV12-4 | - | TGTGCCAGCAGTTTTTTGGGAAGGCCGGAGCAGTTCTTC | CASSFLGRPEQFF
TRBJ2-3 | few | TRBV15 | - | TGTGCCACCAGCAGAGATAGGGTTACGCAGTATTTT | CATSRDRVTQYF
TRBJ2-1 | - | TRBV29-1 | - | TGCAGCGCAGTAGAGGGCTCCTACAATGAGCAGTTCTTC | CSAVEGSYNEQFF
TRBJ2-5 | - | TRBV12-3/TRBV12-4 | - | TGTGCCAGCAGTTTGCCCCCTCCCGGGACCCAGTACTTC | CASSLPPPGTQYF
TRBJ2-3 | few | TRBV27 | - | TGTGCCAGCAGGACCCGGACCCCCGATGCCAAAGATACGCAGTATTTT | CASRTRTPDAKDTQYF
TRBJ2-7 | few | TRBV18 | - | TGTGCCAGCTCACCACAAGCGACTAGGGCGGGGGAGCAGTACTTC | CASSPQATRAGEQYF
TRBJ2-7 | - | TRBV5-1 | TRBD1 | TGCGCCAGCAGCATCGGACAGGGTCGAATCCCCTACGAGCAGTACTTC | CASSIGQGRIPYEQYF
TRBJ2-7 | few | TRBV20-1 | - | TGCAGTGCTAGAGATCCAGGAGGCGGAAGCTCCTACGAGCAGTACTTC | CSARDPGGGSSYEQYF
TRBJ1-5 | - | TRBV10-3 | - | TGTGCCATCAGCTCAAATAATCAGCCCCAGCATTTT | CAISSNNQPQHF
TRBJ2-1 | - | TRBV12-3/TRBV12-4 | TRBD2 | TGTGCCAGCAACCCCGGGGTAGCGGGAATTCATGAGCAGTTCTTC | CASNPGVAGIHEQFF
TRBJ1-5 | - | TRBV6-1 | - | TGTGCCAGCAGCAGATTTAAGATTAGCAATCAGCCCCAGCATTTT | CASSRFKISNQPQHF
TRBJ2-7 | - | TRBV20-1 | - | TGCAGTGCAACTATTGAGTCCTACGAGCAGTACTTC | CSATIESYEQYF
TRBJ1-6 | few | TRBV6-5 | TRBD1 | TGTGCCAGCAGTTACGGGACAGGGGCCAATTCACCCCTCCACTTT | CASSYGTGANSPLHF
TRBJ1-2 | - | TRBV9 | - | TGTGCCAGCAGCGTAGCGACGTGGGGGGACCTAAATGGCTACACCTTC | CASSVATWGDLNGYTF